These T cell receptor beta chains were read from a single sample in a study of T cells in Graves' hyperthyroidism and ophthalmopathy. TCRdb itself ran the multiplex PCR reads through MiXCR, one entry per CDR3 protein. This table has about 550,000 distinct CDR3 sequences, less than 25% appearing once. Sequencing was performed on blood. The origin of the receptors is a man between 18 and 35 years old with Graves' hyperthyroidism. The CDR3 runs from the conserved cysteine through the conserved F or W. Each record gives: J gene, D gene, V gene, clone size, CDR3 protein, CDR3 DNA. D genes are given only for firm matches. Expanded clones get a size class; other rows say once, few or many, or leave the size out.

>TRBJ1-1|TRBD1|TRBV6-2/TRBV6-3|many
CASSYQLDRETEAFF
TGTGCCAGCAGTTACCAGCTGGACAGGGAAACTGAAGCTTTCTTT
>TRBJ1-1|TRBD1|TRBV6-1|-
CASSHYPQTGDSEAFF
TGTGCCAGCAGCCACTACCCTCAAACAGGGGACTCTGAAGCTTTCTTT
>TRBJ2-7|-|TRBV9|many
CASGEQYF
TGTGCCAGTGGTGAGCAGTACTTC
>TRBJ1-6|-|TRBV2|many
CASSEEGFISYNSPLHF
TGTGCCAGCAGTGAAGAAGGTTTTATCTCCTATAATTCACCCCTCCACTTT
>TRBJ1-1|-|TRBV12-3/TRBV12-4|many
CASSFYRFEAFF
TGTGCCAGCAGTTTTTACCGTTTTGAAGCTTTCTTT
>TRBJ2-5|-|TRBV20-1|few
CSARDCWDPKETQYF
TGCAGTGCTAGAGATTGTTGGGACCCAAAAGAGACCCAGTACTTC
>TRBJ2-5|-|TRBV29-1|many
CSATAETQYF
TGCAGCGCAACAGCAGAGACCCAGTACTTC
>TRBJ2-5|-|TRBV6-5|-
CATTPVQETQYF
TGTGCCACCACCCCAGTCCAAGAGACCCAGTACTTC
>TRBJ1-1|TRBD1|TRBV3-1|few
CASSPGQGAEGAFF
TGTGCCAGCAGCCCGGGACAGGGGGCAGAAGGAGCTTTCTTT
>TRBJ1-6|TRBD1|TRBV6-5|few
CASSYSSDRGNSPLHF
TGTGCCAGCAGTTACAGTTCGGACAGGGGGAATTCACCCCTCCACTTT
>TRBJ1-2|TRBD1|TRBV6-5|-
CASSYSWDRGNYGYTF
TGTGCCAGCAGTTACTCGTGGGACAGGGGTAACTATGGCTACACCTTC
>TRBJ1-5|-|TRBV28|many
CASSFRQINQPQHF
TGTGCCAGCAGTTTTCGGCAGATAAATCAGCCCCAGCATTTT
>TRBJ2-2|-|TRBV28|many
CASSAWTTNTGELFF
TGTGCCAGCAGCGCTTGGACAACGAACACCGGGGAGCTGTTTTTT